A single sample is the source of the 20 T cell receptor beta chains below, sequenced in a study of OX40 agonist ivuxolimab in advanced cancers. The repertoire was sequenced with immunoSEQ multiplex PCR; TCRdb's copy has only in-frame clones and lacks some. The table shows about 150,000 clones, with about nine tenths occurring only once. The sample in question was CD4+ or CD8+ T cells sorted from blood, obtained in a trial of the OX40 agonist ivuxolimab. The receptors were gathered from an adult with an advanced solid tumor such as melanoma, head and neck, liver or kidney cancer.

CDR3 in DNA: TGTGCCAGCAGCCCCAAGGGTCAGGACAGGGTGAGAGGCTACACCTTC. It specifies CASSPKGQDRVRGYTF. The V call is TRBV14, the J call TRBJ1-2; 8 bases map to TRBD1. The germline CDR1 and CDR2 sequences are SGHDN and FVKESK. The CDR3 consists of 16 residues. J was trimmed by 8 bases and V by 4 bases; bases with no gene match: 15.

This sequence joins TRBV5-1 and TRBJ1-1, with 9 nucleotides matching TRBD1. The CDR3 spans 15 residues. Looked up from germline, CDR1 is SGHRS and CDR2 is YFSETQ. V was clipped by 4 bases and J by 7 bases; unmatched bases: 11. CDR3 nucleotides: TGCGCCAGCAGCGCAAAGAATACAGGGGGCAGTGAAGCTTTCTTT. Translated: CASSAKNTGGSEAFF.

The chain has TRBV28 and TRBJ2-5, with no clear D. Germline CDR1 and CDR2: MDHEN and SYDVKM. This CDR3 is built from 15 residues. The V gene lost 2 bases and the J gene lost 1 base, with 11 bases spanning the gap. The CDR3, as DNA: TGTGCCAGCAGTTTAGGGTCGGCCAGCCAAGAGACCCAGTACTTC. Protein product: CASSLGSASQETQYF.

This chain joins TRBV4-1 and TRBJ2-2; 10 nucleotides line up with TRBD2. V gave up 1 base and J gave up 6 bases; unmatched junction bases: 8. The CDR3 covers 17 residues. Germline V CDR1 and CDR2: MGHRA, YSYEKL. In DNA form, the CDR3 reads TGCGCCAGCAGCCAAGCCGGGACTAGCGTTAAGGCCGGGGAGCTGTTTTTT. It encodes CASSQAGTSVKAGELFF.

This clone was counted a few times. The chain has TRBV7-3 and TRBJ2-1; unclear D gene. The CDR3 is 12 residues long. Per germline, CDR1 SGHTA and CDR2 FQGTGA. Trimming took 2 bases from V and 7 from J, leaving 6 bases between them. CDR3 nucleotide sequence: TGTGCCAGCAGCTTACATGGGAATGAGCAGTTCTTC. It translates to CASSLHGNEQFF.

CDR3 loop: CASSVAPRGHEQYF. As DNA, the CDR3 is TGTGCCAGCAGCGTGGCCCCGCGGGGCCACGAGCAGTACTTC. This chain links TRBV5-4 with TRBJ2-7, with D possibly matching TRBD2 (6 bases). The germline CDR1 and CDR2 sequences are SGHNT and YYREEE (reference sequence). V lost 4 bases and J lost 5, with 16 bases in between. This CDR3 has 14 amino acids.

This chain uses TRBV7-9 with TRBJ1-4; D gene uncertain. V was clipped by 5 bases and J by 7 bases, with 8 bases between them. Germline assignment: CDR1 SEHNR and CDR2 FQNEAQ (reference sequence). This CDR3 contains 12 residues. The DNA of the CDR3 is TGTGCCAGCAGCCCAACCTTTGAAAAACTGTTTTTT. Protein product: CASSPTFEKLFF.

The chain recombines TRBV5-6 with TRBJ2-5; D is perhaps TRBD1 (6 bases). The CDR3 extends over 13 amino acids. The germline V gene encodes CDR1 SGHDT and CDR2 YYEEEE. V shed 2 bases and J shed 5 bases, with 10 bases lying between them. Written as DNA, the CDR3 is TGTGCCAGCAGCTTACAGGGTGGCGAGACCCAGTACTTC. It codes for CASSLQGGETQYF.

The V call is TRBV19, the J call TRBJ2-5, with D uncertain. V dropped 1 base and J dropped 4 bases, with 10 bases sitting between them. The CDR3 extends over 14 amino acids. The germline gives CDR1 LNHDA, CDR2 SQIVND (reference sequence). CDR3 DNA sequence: TGTGCCAGTAGTATAGGAAGGGCGGCAGAGACCCAGTACTTC. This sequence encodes CASSIGRAAETQYF.

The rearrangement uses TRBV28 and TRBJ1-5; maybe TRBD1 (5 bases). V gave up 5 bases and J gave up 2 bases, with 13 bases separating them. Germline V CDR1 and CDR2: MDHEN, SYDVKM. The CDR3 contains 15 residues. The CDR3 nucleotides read TGTGCCAGCAGTGCACCCCGGGACGGCAATCAGCCCCAGCATTTT. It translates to CASSAPRDGNQPQHF.

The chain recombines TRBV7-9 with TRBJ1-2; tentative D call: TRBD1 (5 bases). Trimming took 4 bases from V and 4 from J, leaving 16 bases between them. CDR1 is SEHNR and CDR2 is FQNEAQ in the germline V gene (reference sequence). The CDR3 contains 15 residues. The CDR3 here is CASSSSSMRGYGYTF. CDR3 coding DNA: TGTGCCAGCAGCTCCTCCTCCATGAGGGGCTATGGCTACACCTTC.

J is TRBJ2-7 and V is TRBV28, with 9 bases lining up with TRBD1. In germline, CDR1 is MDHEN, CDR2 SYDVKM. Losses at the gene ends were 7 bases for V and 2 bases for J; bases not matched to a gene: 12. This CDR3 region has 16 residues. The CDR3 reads CASIPGTGSGAYEQYF. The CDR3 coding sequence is TGTGCCAGCATCCCCGGGACAGGGAGCGGCGCCTACGAGCAGTACTTC.

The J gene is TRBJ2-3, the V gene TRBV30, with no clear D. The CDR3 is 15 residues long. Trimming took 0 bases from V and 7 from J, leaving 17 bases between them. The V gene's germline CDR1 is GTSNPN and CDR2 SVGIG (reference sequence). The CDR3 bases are TGTGCCTGGAGTGTCGGAGACTTCCCTTCGAATACGCAGTATTTT. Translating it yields CAWSVGDFPSNTQYF.

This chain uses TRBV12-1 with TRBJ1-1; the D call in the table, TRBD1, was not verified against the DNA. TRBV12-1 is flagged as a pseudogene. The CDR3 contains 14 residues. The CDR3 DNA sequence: TGTGCCAGCAGCCCCTCAGTTATGAACACTGAAGCTTTCTTT. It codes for CASSPSVMNTEAFF.

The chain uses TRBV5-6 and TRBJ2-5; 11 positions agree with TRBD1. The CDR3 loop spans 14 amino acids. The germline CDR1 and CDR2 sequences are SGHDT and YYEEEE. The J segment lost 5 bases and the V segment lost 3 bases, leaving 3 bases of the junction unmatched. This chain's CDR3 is CASSSRDRGETQYF. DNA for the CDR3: TGTGCCAGCAGCTCCCGGGACAGGGGGGAGACCCAGTACTTC.

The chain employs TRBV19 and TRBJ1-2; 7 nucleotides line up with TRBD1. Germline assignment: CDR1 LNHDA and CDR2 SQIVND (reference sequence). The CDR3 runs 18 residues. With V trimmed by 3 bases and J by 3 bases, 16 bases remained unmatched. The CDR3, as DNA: TGTGCCAGTAGTATCGGGCGTGGCGGTAAGGGGGCTGACTATGGCTACACCTTC. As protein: CASSIGRGGKGADYGYTF.

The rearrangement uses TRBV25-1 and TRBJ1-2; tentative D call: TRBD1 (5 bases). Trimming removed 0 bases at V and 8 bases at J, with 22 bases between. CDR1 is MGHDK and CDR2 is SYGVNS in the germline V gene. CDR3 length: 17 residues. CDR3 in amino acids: CASSEYSGKGTGWGYTF. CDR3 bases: TGTGCCAGCAGTGAATATTCGGGGAAGGGGACCGGCTGGGGCTACACCTTC.

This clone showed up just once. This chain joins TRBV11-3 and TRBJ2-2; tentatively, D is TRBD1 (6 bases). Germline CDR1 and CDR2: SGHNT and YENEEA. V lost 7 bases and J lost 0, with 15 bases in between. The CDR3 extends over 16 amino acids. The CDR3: CASTADSRANTGELFF. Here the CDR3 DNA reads TGTGCCAGCACGGCGGACAGCCGCGCGAACACCGGGGAGCTGTTTTTT.

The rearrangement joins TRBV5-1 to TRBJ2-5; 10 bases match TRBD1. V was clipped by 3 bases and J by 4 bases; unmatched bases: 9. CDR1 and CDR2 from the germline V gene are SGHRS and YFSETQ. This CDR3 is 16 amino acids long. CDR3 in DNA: TGCGCCAGCAGCTGGGGCGAGACAGGGGGCGCAGAGACCCAGTACTTC. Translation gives CASSWGETGGAETQYF.

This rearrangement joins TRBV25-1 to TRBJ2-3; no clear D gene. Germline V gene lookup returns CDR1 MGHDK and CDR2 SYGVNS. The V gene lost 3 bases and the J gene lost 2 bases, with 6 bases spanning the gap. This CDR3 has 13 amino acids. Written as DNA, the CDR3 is TGTGCCAGCAGTGAGCGGCTCACAGATACGCAGTATTTT. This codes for CASSERLTDTQYF.